Listed here are 20 T cell receptor beta chains from one sample, sequenced in a study of cytomegalovirus exposure and HLA in healthy donors. PCR employed 60 Vbeta and 13 Jbeta primers. Method: immunoSEQ multiplex PCR; TCRdb's copy keeps in-frame clones and lacks some. This repertoire includes 200,000 or so clones. Sequenced input: PBMCs. These receptors were obtained from a girl aged 2-10 years in good health and CMV-seropositive.

This sequence joins TRBV6-6 and TRBJ2-7; 9 nucleotides agree with TRBD1. CDR3 length equals 14 residues. The V and J ends lost 4 bases and 7 bases, in that order; junction bases with no gene match: 8. The V gene's germline CDR1 is MNHNY and CDR2 SVGAGI (reference sequence). CDR3 sequence (DNA): TGTGCCAGCAGTTGGGACAGGGATAAGGATGAGCAGTACTTC. Residues: CASSWDRDKDEQYF.

The V gene is TRBV6-5, the J gene TRBJ2-1; 13 positions agree with TRBD2. CDR1 is MNHEY, CDR2 SVGAGI, per germline. J gave up 7 bases and V 6 bases, and 6 bases lay outside the gene matches. The CDR3 length is 15 residues. In DNA, the CDR3 is TGTGCCAGCAGCTCACTAGCGGGAGGGAGGAATGAGCAGTTCTTC. Amino acids: CASSSLAGGRNEQFF.

The chain links TRBV7-6 to TRBJ2-7; D uncertain. The CDR3 runs 15 residues. The V and J ends lost 1 base and 0 bases respectively, with 10 bases between them. Germline V gene sequence: CDR1 SGHVS, CDR2 FNYEAQ. The chain's CDR3 is CASSLGRISSYEQYF. The CDR3 coding sequence is TGTGCCAGCAGCTTAGGTCGTATTAGCTCCTACGAGCAGTACTTC.

This rearrangement joins TRBV27 to TRBJ1-2; 11 positions match TRBD1. This CDR3 has 17 residues. Germline V lookup: CDR1 MNHEY, CDR2 SMNVEV (reference sequence). V was pared by 0 bases and J by 4 bases, with 7 bases of the junction left unmatched. The CDR3 protein is CASSLSLGQGVIYGYTF. In nucleotides, the CDR3 is TGTGCCAGCAGTTTATCTCTGGGACAGGGGGTAATCTATGGCTACACCTTC.

With regard to this clone: This specimen includes other DNA sequences encoding the same CDR3. J is TRBJ1-5 and V is TRBV6-1; 7 bases align to TRBD1. The J segment lost 1 base and the V segment lost 3 bases, leaving 3 bases of the junction unmatched. The CDR3 totals 15 residues. Germline V gene data show CDR1 as MNHNS and CDR2 as SASEGT. The CDR3 DNA sequence: TGTGCCAGCAGTGAGGCAGGGGGAAGCAATCAGCCCCAGCATTTT. Protein: CASSEAGGSNQPQHF.

The V and J genes are TRBV7-2 and TRBJ1-1; 8 bases are shared with TRBD1. The CDR3 is made up of 16 amino acids. The germline V gene has CDR1 SGHTA and CDR2 FQGNSA. Unmatched junction bases numbered 14, after V lost 5 bases and J lost 6 bases. CDR3 DNA: TGTGCCAGCAGCCCCATGGGCGGGACAGGCAGGGCTGAAGCTTTCTTT. Its translation: CASSPMGGTGRAEAFF. The whole variable domain, remainder taken from reference TRBV7-2 and TRBJ1-1, is GAGVSQSPSNKVTEKGKDVELRCDPISGHTALYWYRQSLGQGLEFLIYFQGNSAPDKSGLPSDRFSAERTGGSVSTLTIQRTQQEDSAVYLCASSPMGGTGRAEAFFGQGTRLTVV.

The V call is TRBV5-1, the J call TRBJ2-5; maybe TRBD1 (6 bases). Germline CDR1 reads SGHRS; CDR2 reads YFSETQ. The CDR3 sequence is 14 residues long. The V end lost 4 bases, the J end lost 0 bases, and 10 bases lay between the germline ends. This chain's CDR3 is CASSLEGDQETQYF. The CDR3 DNA reads as TGCGCCAGCAGCCTCGAGGGGGACCAAGAGACCCAGTACTTC.

This sequence joins TRBV5-4 and TRBJ1-4; D is uncertain. The V gene lost 0 bases and the J gene lost 2 bases, with 11 bases spanning the gap. This CDR3 comprises 16 residues. Germline lookup yields CDR1 SGHNT and CDR2 YYREEE (reference sequence). In DNA, the CDR3 is TGTGCCAGCAGCTTGGGAGGGCTTAGCACTAATGAAAAACTGTTTTTT. Its protein is CASSLGGLSTNEKLFF.

V is TRBV6-5 and J is TRBJ1-3; D gene uncertain. V lost 2 bases, J lost 4 bases, and 6 bases lay in between. This CDR3 is built from 13 residues. Germline CDR1 reads MNHEY; CDR2 reads SVGAGI. CDR3 sequence (DNA): TGTGCCAGCAGTTACGATAGCGGAAACACCATATATTTT. It yields the protein CASSYDSGNTIYF.

The chain carries TRBV15 and TRBJ1-1; D gene uncertain. The germline CDR1 and CDR2 sequences are LNHNV and YYDKDF (reference sequence). V dropped 2 bases and J dropped 2 bases, with 6 bases sitting between them. The CDR3 covers 13 residues. The CDR3: CATSRTRNTEAFF. In DNA, the CDR3 is TGTGCCACCAGCAGAACGAGAAACACTGAAGCTTTCTTT.

The chain uses TRBV18 and TRBJ2-5; D gene unclear. CDR3 length equals 13 residues. Trimming cost V 2 bases and J 2 bases, with 6 bases left between them. CDR1 and CDR2 (germline): KGHSH, LQKENI. The CDR3 sequence is CASSPGQQETQYF. CDR3 nucleotide sequence: TGTGCCAGCTCACCAGGGCAGCAAGAGACCCAGTACTTC.

The rearrangement uses TRBV28 and TRBJ2-7; no firm D call. The germline V gene encodes CDR1 MDHEN and CDR2 SYDVKM. The CDR3 totals 15 residues. Trimming took off 6 bases at V and 1 base at J, with 16 bases between the two ends. CDR3 in DNA: TGTGCCAGCAGCCCCCCGGGTCAATTTTCCTACGAGCAGTACTTC. Residues: CASSPPGQFSYEQYF.

The chain couples TRBV2 to TRBJ1-5; no reliable D call. V lost 1 base, J lost 0 bases, and 10 bases lay in between. The V gene's germline CDR1 is SNHLY and CDR2 FYNNEI. This CDR3 has 16 residues. The CDR3 DNA reads as TGTGCCAGCAGTGAAGGGGTAGCGTATAGCAATCAGCCCCAGCATTTT. Encoded protein: CASSEGVAYSNQPQHF.

The chain combines TRBV5-5 with TRBJ2-2; D possibly corresponds to TRBD1 (6 bases). This CDR3 has 12 residues. The germline gives CDR1 SGHKS, CDR2 YYEKEE (reference sequence). Trimming cost V 2 bases and J 8 bases, with 7 bases left between them. CDR3 sequence: CASSLGGGELFF. For the CDR3, the DNA is TGTGCCAGCAGCTTAGGGGGAGGGGAGCTGTTTTTT.

The chain combines TRBV28 with TRBJ1-2; 7 nucleotides agree with TRBD1. Germline-derived CDR1 and CDR2 are MDHEN and SYDVKM. With V trimmed by 4 bases and J by 4 bases, 12 bases remained unmatched. The CDR3 is made up of 16 amino acids. The CDR3 is CASSYPPGTDLYGYTF. The CDR3 DNA sequence: TGTGCCAGCAGTTACCCCCCCGGGACAGACCTCTATGGCTACACCTTC.

This chain links TRBV23-1 with TRBJ1-4; TRBD1 agrees at 7 bases. TRBV23-1 qualifies as an ORF whose function is uncertain. The CDR3 loop spans 17 amino acids. The V gene end was trimmed by 2 bases and the J gene end by 6 bases; junction bases not matched to a gene: 12. The CDR3 reads CASSQKGNRDSHEKLFF. As DNA, the CDR3 is TGCGCCAGCAGTCAAAAGGGGAACCGGGACAGTCATGAAAAACTGTTTTTT.

This rearrangement joins TRBV28 to TRBJ1-1; 10 bases match TRBD1. Trimming at V came to 7 bases and at J to 4 bases, leaving 30 bases not matched to a gene. CDR1 and CDR2 (germline): MDHEN, SYDVKM. The CDR3 contains 22 residues. The CDR3 reads CASIGPLVAHDRDRGSSTEAFF. CDR3 sequence (DNA): TGTGCCAGCATAGGACCTTTGGTGGCACACGACCGGGACAGGGGCTCCTCCACTGAAGCTTTCTTT. Complete variable domain (other parts from reference TRBV28 and TRBJ1-1): DVKVTQSSRYLVKRTGEKVFLECVQDMDHENMFWYRQDPGLGLRLIYFSYDVKMKEKGDIPEGYSVSREKKERFSLILESASTNQTSMYLCASIGPLVAHDRDRGSSTEAFFGQGTRLTVV.

J is TRBJ1-5 and V is TRBV4-1; the match to TRBD1 covers 10 bases. The CDR3 has 17 residues. J gave up 2 bases and V 4 bases, and 8 bases lay outside the gene matches. CDR1 is MGHRA, CDR2 YSYEKL, per germline. The CDR3 protein is CASSRDGTGVGNQPQHF. The DNA for the CDR3 is TGCGCCAGCAGCCGGGACGGGACAGGGGTAGGCAATCAGCCCCAGCATTTT.

The chain carries TRBV2 and TRBJ2-6; possible D gene TRBD1, 5 bases. The V and J ends lost 9 bases and 0 bases respectively, with 9 bases between them. Germline V lookup: CDR1 SNHLY, CDR2 FYNNEI. The CDR3 is 14 residues long. The CDR3 loop reads CARDDSSGANVLTF. In DNA form, the CDR3 reads TGTGCCAGGGACGACAGCTCTGGGGCCAACGTCCTGACTTTC.

CDR3 nucleotides: TGTGCCAGCGGGGGGGACGGGGGAAATGAGCAGTTCTTC. It translates to CASGGDGGNEQFF. The chain joins TRBV27 to TRBJ2-1; 7 bases are shared with TRBD2. V dropped 8 bases and J dropped 7; count of bases not matched to a gene: 8. Looked up from germline, CDR1 is MNHEY and CDR2 is SMNVEV (reference sequence). The CDR3 extends over 13 amino acids.